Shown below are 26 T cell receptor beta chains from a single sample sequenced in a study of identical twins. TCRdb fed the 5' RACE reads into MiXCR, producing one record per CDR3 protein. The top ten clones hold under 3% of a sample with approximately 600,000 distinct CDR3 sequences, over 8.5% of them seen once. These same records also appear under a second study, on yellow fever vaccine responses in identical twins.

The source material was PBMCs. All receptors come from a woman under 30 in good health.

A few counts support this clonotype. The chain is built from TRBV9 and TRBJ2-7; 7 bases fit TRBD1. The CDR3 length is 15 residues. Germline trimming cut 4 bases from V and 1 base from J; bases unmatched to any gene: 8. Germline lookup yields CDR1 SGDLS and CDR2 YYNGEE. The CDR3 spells CASSPRQDRSYEQYF. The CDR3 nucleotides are TGTGCCAGCAGCCCCAGACAGGACAGGTCCTACGAGCAGTACTTC.

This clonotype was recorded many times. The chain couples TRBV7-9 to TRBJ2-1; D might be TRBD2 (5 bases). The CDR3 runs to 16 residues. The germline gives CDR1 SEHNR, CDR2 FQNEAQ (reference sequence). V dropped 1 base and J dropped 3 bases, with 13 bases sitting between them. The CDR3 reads CASSLVLSGIYNEQFF. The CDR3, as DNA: TGTGCCAGCAGCTTAGTTTTAAGCGGCATCTACAATGAGCAGTTCTTC.

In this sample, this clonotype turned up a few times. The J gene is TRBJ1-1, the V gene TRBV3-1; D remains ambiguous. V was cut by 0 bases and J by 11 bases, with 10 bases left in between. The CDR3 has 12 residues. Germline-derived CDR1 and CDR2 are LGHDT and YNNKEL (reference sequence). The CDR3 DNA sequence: TGTGCCAGCAGCCAAGAGAGGACGAGGGCTTTCTTT. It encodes CASSQERTRAFF.

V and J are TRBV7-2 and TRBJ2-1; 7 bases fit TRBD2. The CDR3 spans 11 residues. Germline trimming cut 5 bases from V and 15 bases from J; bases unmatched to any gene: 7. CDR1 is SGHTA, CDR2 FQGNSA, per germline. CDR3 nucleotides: TGTGCCAGCAGCCCAGGGACTACCTCGTTCTTC. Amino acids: CASSPGTTSFF.

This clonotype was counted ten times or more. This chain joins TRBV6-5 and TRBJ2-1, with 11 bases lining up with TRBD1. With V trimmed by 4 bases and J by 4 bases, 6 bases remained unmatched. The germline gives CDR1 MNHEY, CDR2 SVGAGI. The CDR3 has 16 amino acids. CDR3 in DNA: TGTGCCAGCAGTTCCGGACAGGGGGCATGGTACAATGAGCAGTTCTTC. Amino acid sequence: CASSSGQGAWYNEQFF.

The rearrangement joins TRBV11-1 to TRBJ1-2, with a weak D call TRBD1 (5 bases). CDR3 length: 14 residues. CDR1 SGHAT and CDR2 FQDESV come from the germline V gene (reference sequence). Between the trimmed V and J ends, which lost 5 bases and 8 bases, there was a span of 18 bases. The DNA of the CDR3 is TGTGCCAGCAGCCAAAAACTGGGAGGGGTCGGCTACACCTTC. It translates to CASSQKLGGVGYTF.

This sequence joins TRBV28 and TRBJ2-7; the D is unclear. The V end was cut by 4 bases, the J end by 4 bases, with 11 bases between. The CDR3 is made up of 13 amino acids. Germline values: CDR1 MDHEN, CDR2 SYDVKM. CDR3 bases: TGTGCCAGCAGTTCCCTACTTCTTTACGAGCAGTACTTC. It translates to CASSSLLLYEQYF.

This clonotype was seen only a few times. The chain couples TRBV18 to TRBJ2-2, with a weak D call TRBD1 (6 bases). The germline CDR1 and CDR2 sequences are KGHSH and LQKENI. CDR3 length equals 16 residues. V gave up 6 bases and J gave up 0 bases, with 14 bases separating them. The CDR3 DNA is TGTGCCAGCTCCCCCACAAAGGGGGCGAACACCGGGGAGCTGTTTTTT. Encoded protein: CASSPTKGANTGELFF.

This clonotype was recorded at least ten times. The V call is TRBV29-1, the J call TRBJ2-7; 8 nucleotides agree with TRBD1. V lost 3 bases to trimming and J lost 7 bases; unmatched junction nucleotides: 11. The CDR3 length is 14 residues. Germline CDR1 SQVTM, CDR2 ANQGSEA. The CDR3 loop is CSVERGRGLGEQYF. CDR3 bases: TGCAGCGTTGAGCGGGGCAGGGGGCTGGGGGAGCAGTACTTC.

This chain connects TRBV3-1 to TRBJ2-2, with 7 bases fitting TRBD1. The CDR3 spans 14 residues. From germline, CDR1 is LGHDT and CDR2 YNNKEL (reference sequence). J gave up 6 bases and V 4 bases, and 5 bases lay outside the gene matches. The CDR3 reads CASSPHRGAGELFF. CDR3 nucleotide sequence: TGTGCCAGCAGCCCCCACAGGGGTGCCGGGGAGCTGTTTTTT. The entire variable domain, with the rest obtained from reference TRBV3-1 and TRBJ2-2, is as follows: DTAVSQTPKYLVTQMGNDKSIKCEQNLGHDTMYWYKQDSKKFLKIMFSYNNKELIINETVPNRFSPKSPDKAHLNLHINSLELGDSAVYFCASSPHRGAGELFFGEGSRLTVL.

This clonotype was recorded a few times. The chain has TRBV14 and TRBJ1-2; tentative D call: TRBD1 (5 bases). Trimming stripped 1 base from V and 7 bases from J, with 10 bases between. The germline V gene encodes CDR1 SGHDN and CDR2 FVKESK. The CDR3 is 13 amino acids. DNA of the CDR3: TGTGCCAGCAGCCAAGTAACAAGGGGTGGCTACACCTTC. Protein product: CASSQVTRGGYTF.

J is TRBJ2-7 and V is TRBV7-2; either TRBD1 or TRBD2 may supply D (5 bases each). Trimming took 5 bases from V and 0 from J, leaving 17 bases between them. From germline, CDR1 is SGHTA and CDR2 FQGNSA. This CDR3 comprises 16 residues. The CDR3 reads CASSVLGDRSSYEQYF. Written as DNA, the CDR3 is TGTGCCAGCAGCGTACTCGGGGACCGGAGCTCCTACGAGCAGTACTTC. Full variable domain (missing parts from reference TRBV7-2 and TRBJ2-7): GAGVSQSPSNKVTEKGKDVELRCDPISGHTALYWYRQSLGQGLEFLIYFQGNSAPDKSGLPSDRFSAERTGGSVSTLTIQRTQQEDSAVYLCASSVLGDRSSYEQYFGPGTRLTVT.

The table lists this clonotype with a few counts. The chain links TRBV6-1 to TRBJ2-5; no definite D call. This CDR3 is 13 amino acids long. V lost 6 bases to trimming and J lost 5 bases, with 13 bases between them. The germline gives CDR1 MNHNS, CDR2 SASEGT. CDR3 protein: CASRASTWETQYF. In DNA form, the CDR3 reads TGTGCCAGCAGGGCCTCAACCTGGGAGACCCAGTACTTC.

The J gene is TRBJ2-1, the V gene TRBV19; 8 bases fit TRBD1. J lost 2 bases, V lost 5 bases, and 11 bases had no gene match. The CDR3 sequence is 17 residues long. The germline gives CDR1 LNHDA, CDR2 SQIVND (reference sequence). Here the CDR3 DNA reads TGTGCCAGTAGTGGACAGGGTACCCTCGGTGCCTACAATGAGCAGTTCTTC. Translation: CASSGQGTLGAYNEQFF.

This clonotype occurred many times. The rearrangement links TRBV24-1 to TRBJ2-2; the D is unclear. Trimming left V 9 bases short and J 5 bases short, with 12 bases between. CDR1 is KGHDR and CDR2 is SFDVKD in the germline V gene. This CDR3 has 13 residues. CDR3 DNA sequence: TGTGCCACCGGAGATAAGTGGACCGGGGAGCTGTTTTTT. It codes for CATGDKWTGELFF.

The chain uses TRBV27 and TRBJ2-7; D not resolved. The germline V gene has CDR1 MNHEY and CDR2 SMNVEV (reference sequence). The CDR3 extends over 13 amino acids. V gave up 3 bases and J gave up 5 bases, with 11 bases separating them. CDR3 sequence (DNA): TGTGCCAGCAGTTTGTTTAACCTTAACGAGCAGTACTTC. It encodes CASSLFNLNEQYF.

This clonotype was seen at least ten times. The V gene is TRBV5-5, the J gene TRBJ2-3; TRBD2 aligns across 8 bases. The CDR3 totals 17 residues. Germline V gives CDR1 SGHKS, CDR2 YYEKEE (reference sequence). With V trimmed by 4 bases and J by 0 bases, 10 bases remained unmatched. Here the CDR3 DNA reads TGTGCCAGCAGCCTGTCTCGCGGGAGGACTAGCACAGATACGCAGTATTTT. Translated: CASSLSRGRTSTDTQYF.

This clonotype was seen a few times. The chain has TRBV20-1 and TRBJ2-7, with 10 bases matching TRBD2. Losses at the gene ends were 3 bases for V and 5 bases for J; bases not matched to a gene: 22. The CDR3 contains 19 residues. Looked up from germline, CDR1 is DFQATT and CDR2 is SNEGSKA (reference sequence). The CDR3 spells CSARPASGHSGRQLDEQYF. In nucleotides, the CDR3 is TGCAGTGCTAGGCCGGCGTCCGGTCATAGCGGGAGGCAGTTGGACGAGCAGTACTTC.

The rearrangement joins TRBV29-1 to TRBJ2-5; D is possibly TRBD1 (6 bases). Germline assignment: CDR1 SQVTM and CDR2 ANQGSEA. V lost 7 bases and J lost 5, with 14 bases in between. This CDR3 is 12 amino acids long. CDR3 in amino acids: CSASDSIETQYF. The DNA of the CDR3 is TGCAGCGCATCGGACAGTATCGAGACCCAGTACTTC. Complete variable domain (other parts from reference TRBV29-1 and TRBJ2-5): SAVISQKPSRDICQRGTSLTIQCQVDSQVTMMFWYRQQPGQSLTLIATANQGSEATYESGFVIDKFPISRPNLTFSTLTVSNMSPEDSSIYLCSASDSIETQYFGPGTRLLVL.

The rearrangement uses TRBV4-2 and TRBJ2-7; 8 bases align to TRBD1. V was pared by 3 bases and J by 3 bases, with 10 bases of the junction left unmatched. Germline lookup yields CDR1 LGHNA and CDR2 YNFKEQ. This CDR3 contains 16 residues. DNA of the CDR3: TGTGCCAGCAGCCACTCTAGGGACAGGCGGTACTACGAGCAGTACTTC. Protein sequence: CASSHSRDRRYYEQYF.

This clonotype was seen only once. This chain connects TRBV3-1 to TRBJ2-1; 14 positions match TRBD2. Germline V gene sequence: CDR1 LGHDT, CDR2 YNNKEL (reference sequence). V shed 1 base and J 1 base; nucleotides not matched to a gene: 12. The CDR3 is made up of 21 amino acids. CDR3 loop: CASSQVETSGGDILSYNEQFF. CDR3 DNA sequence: TGTGCCAGCAGCCAAGTAGAGACTAGCGGGGGGGATATCCTATCCTACAATGAGCAGTTCTTC.

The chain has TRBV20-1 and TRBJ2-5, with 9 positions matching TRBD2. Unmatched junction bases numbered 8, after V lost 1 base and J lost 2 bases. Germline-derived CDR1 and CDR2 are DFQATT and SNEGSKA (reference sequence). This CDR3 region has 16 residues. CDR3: CSARASGLAGQETQYF. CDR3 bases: TGCAGTGCTAGAGCTTCAGGCCTAGCGGGGCAAGAGACCCAGTACTTC.

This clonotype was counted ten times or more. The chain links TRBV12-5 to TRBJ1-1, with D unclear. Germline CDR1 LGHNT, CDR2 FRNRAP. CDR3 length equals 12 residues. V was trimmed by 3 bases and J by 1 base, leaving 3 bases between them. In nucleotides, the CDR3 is TGTGCTAGTGGTTTAGGGAACACTGAAGCTTTCTTT. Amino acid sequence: CASGLGNTEAFF.

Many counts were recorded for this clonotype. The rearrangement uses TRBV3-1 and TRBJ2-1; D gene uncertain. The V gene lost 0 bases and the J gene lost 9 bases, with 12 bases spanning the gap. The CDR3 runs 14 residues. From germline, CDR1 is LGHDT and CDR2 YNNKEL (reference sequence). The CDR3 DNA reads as TGTGCCAGCAGCCAAGATCTACGCTCTGGTGAGCAGTTCTTC. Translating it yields CASSQDLRSGEQFF.

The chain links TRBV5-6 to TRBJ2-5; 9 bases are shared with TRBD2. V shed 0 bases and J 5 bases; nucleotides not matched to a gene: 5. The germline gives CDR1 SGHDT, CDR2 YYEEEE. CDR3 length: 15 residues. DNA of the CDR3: TGTGCCAGCAGCTTGGAGACTAGCGGAAGGGAGACCCAGTACTTC. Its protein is CASSLETSGRETQYF.

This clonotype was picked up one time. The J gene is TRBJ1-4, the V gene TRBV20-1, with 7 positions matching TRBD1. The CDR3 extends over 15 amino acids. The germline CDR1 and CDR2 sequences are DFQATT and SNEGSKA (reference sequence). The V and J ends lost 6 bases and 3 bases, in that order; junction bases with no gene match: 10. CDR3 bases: TGCAGTGCCCAAGACAGGGTTCTATCTAATGAAAAACTGTTTTTT. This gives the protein CSAQDRVLSNEKLFF.